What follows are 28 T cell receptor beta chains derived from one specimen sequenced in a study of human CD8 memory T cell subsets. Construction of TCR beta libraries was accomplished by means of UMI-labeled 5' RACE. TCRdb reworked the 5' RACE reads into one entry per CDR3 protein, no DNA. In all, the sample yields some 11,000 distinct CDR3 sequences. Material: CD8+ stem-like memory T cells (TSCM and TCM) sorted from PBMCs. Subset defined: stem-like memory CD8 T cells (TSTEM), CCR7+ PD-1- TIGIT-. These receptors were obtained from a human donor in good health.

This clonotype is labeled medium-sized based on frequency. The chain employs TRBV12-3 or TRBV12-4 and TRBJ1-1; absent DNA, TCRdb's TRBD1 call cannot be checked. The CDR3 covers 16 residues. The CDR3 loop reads CASSPDRGLVNTEAFF.

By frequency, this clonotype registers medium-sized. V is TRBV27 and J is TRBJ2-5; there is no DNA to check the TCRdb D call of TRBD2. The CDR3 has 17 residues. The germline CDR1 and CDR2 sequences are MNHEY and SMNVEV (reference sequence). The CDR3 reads CASSSPGLATGQETQYF.

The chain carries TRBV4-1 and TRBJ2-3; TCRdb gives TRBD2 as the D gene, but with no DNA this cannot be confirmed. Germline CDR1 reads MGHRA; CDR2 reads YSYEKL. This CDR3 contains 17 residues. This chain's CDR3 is CASSQAILAGGTDTQYF.

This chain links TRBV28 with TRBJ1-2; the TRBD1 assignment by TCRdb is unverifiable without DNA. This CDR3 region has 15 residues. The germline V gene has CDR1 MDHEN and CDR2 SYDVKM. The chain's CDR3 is CASRGLGLGGIGYTF.

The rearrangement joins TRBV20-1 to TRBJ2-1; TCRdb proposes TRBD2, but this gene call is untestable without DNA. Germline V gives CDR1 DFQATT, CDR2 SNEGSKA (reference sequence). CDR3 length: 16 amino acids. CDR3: CSARVPGLAGGDEQFF.

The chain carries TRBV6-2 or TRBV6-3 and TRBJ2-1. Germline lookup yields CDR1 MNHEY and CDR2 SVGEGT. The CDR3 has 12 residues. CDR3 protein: CASSLDFNEQFF.

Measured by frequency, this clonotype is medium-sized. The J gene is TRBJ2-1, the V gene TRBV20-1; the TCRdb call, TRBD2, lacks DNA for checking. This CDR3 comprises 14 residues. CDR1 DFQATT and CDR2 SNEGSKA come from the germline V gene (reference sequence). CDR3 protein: CSARGLDYTNEQFF.

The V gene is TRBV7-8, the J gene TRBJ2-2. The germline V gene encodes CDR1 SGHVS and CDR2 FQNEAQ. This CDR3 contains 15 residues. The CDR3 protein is CASSPWASDTGELFF.

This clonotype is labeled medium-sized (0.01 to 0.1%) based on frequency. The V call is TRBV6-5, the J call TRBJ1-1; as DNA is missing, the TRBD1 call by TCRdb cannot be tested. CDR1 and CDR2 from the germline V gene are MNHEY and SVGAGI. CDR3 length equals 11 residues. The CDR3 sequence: CASSWGERAFF.

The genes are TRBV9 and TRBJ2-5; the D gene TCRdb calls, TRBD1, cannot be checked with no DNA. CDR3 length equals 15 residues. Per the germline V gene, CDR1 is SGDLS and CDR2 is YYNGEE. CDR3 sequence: CASSIRTGVGETQYF.

The CDR3: CASSFRGRQTEKLFF. The rearrangement links TRBV7-2 to TRBJ1-4; the D call of TRBD1 rests on TCRdb alone, since no DNA is present to check it. This CDR3 spans 15 amino acids. Germline CDR1 reads SGHTA; CDR2 reads FQGNSA.

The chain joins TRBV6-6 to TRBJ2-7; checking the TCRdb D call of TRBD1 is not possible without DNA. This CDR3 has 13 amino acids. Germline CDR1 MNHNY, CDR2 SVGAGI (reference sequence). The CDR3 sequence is CASSPGRSYEQYF.

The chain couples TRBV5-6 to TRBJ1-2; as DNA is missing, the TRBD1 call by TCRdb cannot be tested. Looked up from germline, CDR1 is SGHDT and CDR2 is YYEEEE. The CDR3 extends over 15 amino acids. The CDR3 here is CASSSPGGGLYGYTF.

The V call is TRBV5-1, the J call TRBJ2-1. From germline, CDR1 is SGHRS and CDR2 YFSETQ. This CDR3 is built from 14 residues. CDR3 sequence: CASSLVASSNEQFF.

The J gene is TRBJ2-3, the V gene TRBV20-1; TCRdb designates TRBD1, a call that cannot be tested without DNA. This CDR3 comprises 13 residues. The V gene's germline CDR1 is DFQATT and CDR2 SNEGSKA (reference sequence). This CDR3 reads CSVRISGEDTQYF.

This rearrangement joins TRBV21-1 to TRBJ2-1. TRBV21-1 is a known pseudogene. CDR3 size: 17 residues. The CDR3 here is CASSKEENVVTYNEQFF.

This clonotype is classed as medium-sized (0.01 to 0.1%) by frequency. The CDR3 loop reads CASSSGTGTHNEQFF. The chain has TRBV6-5 and TRBJ2-1; TCRdb's D gene call, TRBD1, goes unchecked for lack of DNA. Germline CDR1 MNHEY, CDR2 SVGAGI. This CDR3 is 15 amino acids long.

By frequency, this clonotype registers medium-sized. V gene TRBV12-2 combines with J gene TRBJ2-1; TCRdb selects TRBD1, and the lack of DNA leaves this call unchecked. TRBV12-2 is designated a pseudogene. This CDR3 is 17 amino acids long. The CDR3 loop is CASRLEAPILSYNEQFF.

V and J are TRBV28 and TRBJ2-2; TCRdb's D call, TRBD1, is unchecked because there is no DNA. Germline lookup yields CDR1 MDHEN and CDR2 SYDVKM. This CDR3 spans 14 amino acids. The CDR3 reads CASGGPGLGGELFF. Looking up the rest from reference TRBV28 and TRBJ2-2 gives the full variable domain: DVKVTQSSRYLVKRTGEKVFLECVQDMDHENMFWYRQDPGLGLRLIYFSYDVKMKEKGDIPEGYSVSREKKERFSLILESASTNQTSMYLCASGGPGLGGELFFGEGSRLTVL.

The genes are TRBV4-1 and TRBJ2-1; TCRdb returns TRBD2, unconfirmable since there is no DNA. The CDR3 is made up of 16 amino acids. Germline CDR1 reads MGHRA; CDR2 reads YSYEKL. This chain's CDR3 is CASSFRTSGGAAEQFF.

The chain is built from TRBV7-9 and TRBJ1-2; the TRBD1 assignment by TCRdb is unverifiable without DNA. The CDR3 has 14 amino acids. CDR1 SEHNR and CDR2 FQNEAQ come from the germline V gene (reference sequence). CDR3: CASSLGDRANGYTF.

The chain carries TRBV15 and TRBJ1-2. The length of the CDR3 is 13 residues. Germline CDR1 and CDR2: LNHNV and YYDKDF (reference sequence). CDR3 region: CATSRDDGDGYTF.

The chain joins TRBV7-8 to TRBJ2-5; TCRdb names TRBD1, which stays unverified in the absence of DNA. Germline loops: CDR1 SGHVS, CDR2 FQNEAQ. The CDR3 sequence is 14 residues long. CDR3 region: CASSLGDSGGSQYF.

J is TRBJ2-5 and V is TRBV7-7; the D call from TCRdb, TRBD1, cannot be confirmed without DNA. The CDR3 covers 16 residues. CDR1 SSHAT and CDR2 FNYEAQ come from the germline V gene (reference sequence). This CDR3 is CASSFSEGEAGETQYF.

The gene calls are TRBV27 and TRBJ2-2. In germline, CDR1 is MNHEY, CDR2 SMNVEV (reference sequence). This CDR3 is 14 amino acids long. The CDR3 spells CASSTGANTGELFF.

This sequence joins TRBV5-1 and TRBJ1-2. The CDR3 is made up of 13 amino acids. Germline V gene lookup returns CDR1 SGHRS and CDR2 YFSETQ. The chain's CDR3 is CASSLDINYGYTF.

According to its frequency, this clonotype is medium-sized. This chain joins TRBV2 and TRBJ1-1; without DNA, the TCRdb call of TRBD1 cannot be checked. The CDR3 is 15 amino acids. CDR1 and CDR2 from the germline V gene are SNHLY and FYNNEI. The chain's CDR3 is CASSEANRGATEAFF.

This chain's CDR3 is CASSDRGQYEQYF. The rearrangement links TRBV10-1 to TRBJ2-7; checking the TCRdb D call of TRBD1 is not possible without DNA. In germline, CDR1 is WNHNN, CDR2 SYGVQD (reference sequence). This CDR3 contains 13 residues.